This TCR beta chain was captured in a study of regulatory T cells in long-lasting Graves disease. About this clonotype: Its antigen is as yet unknown.

General study findings and limits: It was in persistent disease that TRBV28, TRBJ1-2 and TRBJ2-5 were favored.

Sample time point: newly diagnosed GD, antithyroid drugs for less than 3 months. Extracted RNA from PBMCs served as the source of the TCR library. The authors built TCR beta libraries using iRepertoire HTBI primers and Arm-PCR of CDR3 regions. TCRdb independently ran MiXCR on the multiplex PCR reads; one entry per CDR3 protein. The sample includes roughly 610,000 distinct CDR3 sequences, approximately 16% of them seen just once. Germline V lookup: CDR1 ENHRY, CDR2 SYGVKD. The CDR3 has 13 residues. The V and J ends lost 10 bases and 7 bases, in that order; junction bases with no gene match: 3. These same records also appear under a second study, on T cells in Graves' hyperthyroidism and ophthalmopathy.

This sequence joins TRBV10-3 and TRBJ2-1; the match to TRBD2 covers 14 bases. The source material was peripheral blood mononuclear cells (PBMCs), sampled at new diagnosis, from a patient treated with antithyroid drugs. This receptor was taken from a man aged 18 to 30 with Graves disease. CDR3 nucleotides: TGTGCCAGCGGGACTAGCGGGAGTAATGAGCAGTTCTTC. It specifies CASGTSGSNEQFF.